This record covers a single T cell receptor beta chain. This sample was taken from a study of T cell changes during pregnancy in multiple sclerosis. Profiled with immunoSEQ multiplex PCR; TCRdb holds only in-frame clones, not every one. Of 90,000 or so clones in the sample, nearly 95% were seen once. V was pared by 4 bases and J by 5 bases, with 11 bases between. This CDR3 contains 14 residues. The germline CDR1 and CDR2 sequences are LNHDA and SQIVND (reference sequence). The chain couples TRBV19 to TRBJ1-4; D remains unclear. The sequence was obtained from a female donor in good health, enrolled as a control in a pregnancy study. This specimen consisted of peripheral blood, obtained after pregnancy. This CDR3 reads CASSSILRNEKLFF. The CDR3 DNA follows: TGTGCCAGTAGTAGCATTCTGAGAAATGAAAAACTGTTTTTT.